These 3 T cell receptor beta chains share one sample of origin, sequenced in a study of blood T cell repertoires in COVID-19. The data were produced by immunoSEQ multiplex PCR, yet TCRdb's version contains in-frame clones alone and is incomplete. In the table there are about 250,000 clones, roughly 90% of which are singletons. The sequenced sample consisted of PBMCs or T cells enriched from blood (not recorded which). Source of these receptors: a woman under 40 with acute COVID-19.

The CDR3 here is CASRLTSGGAGVAYNEQFF. DNA of the CDR3: TGTGCCAGCAGGTTGACTAGCGGGGGGGCCGGGGTCGCCTACAATGAGCAGTTCTTC. The chain has TRBV7-2 and TRBJ2-1; 14 bases line up with TRBD2. The CDR3 consists of 19 residues. The junction had 12 bases not matched to a gene; V was cut back by 6 bases and J by 2 bases. Germline V gene sequence: CDR1 SGHTA, CDR2 FQGNSA. The full variable domain, in which reference TRBV7-2 and TRBJ2-1 provide the parts outside the CDR3, is GAGVSQSPSNKVTEKGKDVELRCDPISGHTALYWYRQSLGQGLEFLIYFQGNSAPDKSGLPSDRFSAERTGGSVSTLTIQRTQQEDSAVYLCASRLTSGGAGVAYNEQFFGPGTRLTVL.

The CDR3 spells CASSPTGIDYEQYF. CDR3 nucleotide sequence: TGTGCCAGCAGTCCAACCGGGATCGACTACGAGCAGTACTTC. J is TRBJ2-7 and V is TRBV9; D is perhaps TRBD2 (5 bases). V lost 5 bases and J lost 3, with 15 bases in between. This CDR3 has 14 amino acids. Germline assignment: CDR1 SGDLS and CDR2 YYNGEE.

Note on this clone: The same CDR3 also results from other DNA sequences found in this sample. The V and J genes are TRBV28 and TRBJ1-2, with D unresolved. Trimming removed 3 bases from V and 4 bases from J, with 6 bases in between. CDR3 length: 12 amino acids. Germline CDR1 MDHEN, CDR2 SYDVKM. The CDR3 DNA follows: TGTGCCAGCAGTTTTGATAGCTATGGCTACACCTTC. This codes for CASSFDSYGYTF.